These T cell receptor beta chains were read from a single sample in a study of blood T cell repertoires in COVID-19. Libraries were prepared by immunoSEQ multiplex PCR; TCRdb keeps only in-frame clonotypes and omits some of them. The repertoire holds over 85,000 clones, with roughly 82% as singletons. What was sequenced was peripheral blood. The receptors stem from a woman in her sixties with acute or convalescent COVID-19. The CDR3 runs from the conserved cysteine through the conserved F or W. The D gene is left open where the match is weak. Expanded clones get a size class; other rows say once, few or many, or leave the size out.

J gene: TRBJ2-1
V gene: TRBV4-1
clone size: -
D gene: TRBD2
CDR3 protein: CASSQGRLGGTDDEQFF
CDR3 DNA: TGCGCCAGCAGCCAAGGTCGCCTCGGGGGGACGGATGATGAGCAGTTCTTC

J gene: TRBJ2-7
V gene: TRBV5-1
clone size: many
D gene: TRBD2
CDR3 protein: CASSLASGGPREQYF
CDR3 DNA: TGCGCCAGCAGCTTGGCCAGCGGGGGCCCTAGGGAGCAGTACTTC

J gene: TRBJ1-1
V gene: TRBV30
clone size: few
D gene: -
CDR3 protein: CAWSDTKGASRATEAFF
CDR3 DNA: TGTGCCTGGAGTGATACAAAAGGGGCTTCAAGGGCCACTGAAGCTTTCTTT

J gene: TRBJ2-1
V gene: TRBV29-1
clone size: few
D gene: TRBD1
CDR3 protein: CSVSPGQHNEQFF
CDR3 DNA: TGCAGCGTTTCCCCGGGACAGCACAATGAGCAGTTCTTC

J gene: TRBJ2-3
V gene: TRBV20-1
clone size: -
D gene: TRBD2
CDR3 protein: CSASLASGVTDTQYF
CDR3 DNA: TGCAGTGCTAGTTTGGCTAGCGGGGTCACAGATACGCAGTATTTT

J gene: TRBJ2-3
V gene: TRBV6-4
clone size: -
D gene: -
CDR3 protein: CASSPGGSDTQYF
CDR3 DNA: TGTGCCAGCAGTCCGGGGGGCTCAGATACGCAGTATTTT

J gene: TRBJ1-5
V gene: TRBV19
clone size: -
D gene: TRBD1
CDR3 protein: CASSIRTGRQPQHF
CDR3 DNA: TGTGCCAGTAGCATCAGGACAGGGCGGCAGCCCCAGCATTTT

J gene: TRBJ1-5
V gene: TRBV18
clone size: -
D gene: TRBD1
CDR3 protein: CASSSDRGGNQPQHF
CDR3 DNA: TGTGCCAGCTCATCAGACAGGGGTGGCAATCAGCCCCAGCATTTT

J gene: TRBJ1-2
V gene: TRBV6-6
clone size: -
D gene: -
CDR3 protein: CASSLQTAGARLGGYTF
CDR3 DNA: TGTGCCAGCAGTCTACAAACGGCAGGGGCCCGACTGGGTGGCTACACCTTC

J gene: TRBJ1-3
V gene: TRBV9
clone size: -
D gene: TRBD1
CDR3 protein: CASKGAYGNTIYF
CDR3 DNA: TGTGCCAGCAAGGGGGCTTATGGAAACACCATATATTTT

J gene: TRBJ2-7
V gene: TRBV2
clone size: few
D gene: TRBD2
CDR3 protein: CASSESAGPYEQYF
CDR3 DNA: TGTGCCAGCAGTGAATCAGCGGGACCCTACGAGCAGTACTTC

J gene: TRBJ2-5
V gene: TRBV6-5
clone size: once
D gene: -
CDR3 protein: CASRDTQETQYF
CDR3 DNA: TGTGCCAGCCGGGACACACAAGAGACCCAGTACTTC

J gene: TRBJ1-2
V gene: TRBV15
clone size: -
D gene: -
CDR3 protein: CATSRDFDSNYGYTF
CDR3 DNA: TGTGCCACCAGCAGAGATTTCGACAGCAATTATGGCTACACCTTC

J gene: TRBJ2-7
V gene: TRBV9
clone size: few
D gene: -
CDR3 protein: CASSPGEGQPYEQYF
CDR3 DNA: TGTGCCAGCAGCCCCGGGGAAGGTCAACCCTACGAGCAGTACTTC

J gene: TRBJ1-1
V gene: TRBV9
clone size: -
D gene: -
CDR3 protein: CASTSGAGTEAFF
CDR3 DNA: TGTGCCAGCACCTCAGGGGCGGGCACTGAAGCTTTCTTT

J gene: TRBJ1-5
V gene: TRBV6-5
clone size: -
D gene: -
CDR3 protein: CASRSGYSNQPQHF
CDR3 DNA: TGTGCCAGCCGGTCAGGGTATAGCAATCAGCCCCAGCATTTT

J gene: TRBJ2-5
V gene: TRBV5-1
clone size: -
D gene: TRBD1
CDR3 protein: CASGWTGGEETQYF
CDR3 DNA: TGCGCCAGCGGGTGGACAGGGGGCGAAGAGACCCAGTACTTC

J gene: TRBJ2-7
V gene: TRBV11-3
clone size: -
D gene: TRBD1
CDR3 protein: CASSLAGGNSYEQYF
CDR3 DNA: TGTGCCAGCAGCTTGGCAGGGGGCAATTCCTACGAGCAGTACTTC